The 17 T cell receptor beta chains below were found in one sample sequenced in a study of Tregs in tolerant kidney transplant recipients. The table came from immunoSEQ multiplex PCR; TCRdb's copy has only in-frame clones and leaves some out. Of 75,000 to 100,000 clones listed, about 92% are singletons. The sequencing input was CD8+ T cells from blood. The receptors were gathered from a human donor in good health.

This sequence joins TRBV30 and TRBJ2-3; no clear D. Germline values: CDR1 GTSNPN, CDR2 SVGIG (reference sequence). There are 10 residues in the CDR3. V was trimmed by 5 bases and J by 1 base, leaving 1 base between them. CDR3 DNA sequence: TGTGCCTGGGGCACAGATACGCAGTATTTT. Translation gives CAWGTDTQYF.

The CDR3 is CASSWDRLNTEAFF. The CDR3 nucleotides read TGTGCCAGCAGCTGGGACAGGTTGAACACTGAAGCTTTCTTT. The chain combines TRBV5-6 with TRBJ1-1; 8 positions match TRBD1. The CDR3 spans 14 residues. From germline, CDR1 is SGHDT and CDR2 YYEEEE. V dropped 3 bases and J dropped 0; count of bases not matched to a gene: 1.

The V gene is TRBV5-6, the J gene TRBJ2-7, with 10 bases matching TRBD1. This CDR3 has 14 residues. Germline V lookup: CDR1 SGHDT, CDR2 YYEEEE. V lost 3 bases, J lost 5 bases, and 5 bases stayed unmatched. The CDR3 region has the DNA TGTGCCAGCAGCTCCGGGACAGGGGAACACGAGCAGTACTTC. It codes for CASSSGTGEHEQYF. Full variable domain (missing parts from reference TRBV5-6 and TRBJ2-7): DAGVTQSPTHLIKTRGQQVTLRCSPKSGHDTVSWYQQALGQGPQFIFQYYEEEERQRGNFPDRFSGHQFPNYSSELNVNALLLGDSALYLCASSSGTGEHEQYFGPGTRLTVT.

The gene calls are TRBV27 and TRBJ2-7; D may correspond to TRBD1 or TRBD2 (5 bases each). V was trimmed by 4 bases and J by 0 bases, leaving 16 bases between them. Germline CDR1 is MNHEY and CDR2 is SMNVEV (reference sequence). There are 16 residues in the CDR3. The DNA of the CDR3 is TGTGCCAGCAGTTCCTCTTGGGGGACCGGCTCCTACGAGCAGTACTTC. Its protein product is CASSSSWGTGSYEQYF.

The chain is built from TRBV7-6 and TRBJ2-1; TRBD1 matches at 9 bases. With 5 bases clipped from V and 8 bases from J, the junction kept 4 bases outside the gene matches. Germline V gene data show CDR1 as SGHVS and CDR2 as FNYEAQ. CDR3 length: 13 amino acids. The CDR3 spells CASSTQGADEQFF. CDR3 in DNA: TGTGCCAGCAGCACACAGGGGGCGGATGAGCAGTTCTTC.

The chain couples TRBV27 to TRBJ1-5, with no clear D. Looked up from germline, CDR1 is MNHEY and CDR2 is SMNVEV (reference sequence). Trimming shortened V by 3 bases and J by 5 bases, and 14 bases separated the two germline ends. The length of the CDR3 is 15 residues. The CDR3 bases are TGTGCCAGCAGTTTTTTCCGGGGTAGGGATCAGCCCCAGCATTTT. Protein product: CASSFFRGRDQPQHF.

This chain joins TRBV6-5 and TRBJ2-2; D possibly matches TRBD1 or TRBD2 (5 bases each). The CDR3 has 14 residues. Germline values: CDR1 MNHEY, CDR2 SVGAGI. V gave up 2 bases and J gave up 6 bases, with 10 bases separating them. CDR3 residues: CASSYQTGPGELFF. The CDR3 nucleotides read TGTGCCAGCAGTTACCAGACGGGACCCGGGGAGCTGTTTTTT.

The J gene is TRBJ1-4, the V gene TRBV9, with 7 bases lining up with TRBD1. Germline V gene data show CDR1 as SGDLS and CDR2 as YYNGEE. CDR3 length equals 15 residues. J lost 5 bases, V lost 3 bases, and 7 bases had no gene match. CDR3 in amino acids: CASSGYRGGNEKLFF. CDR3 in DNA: TGTGCCAGCAGCGGATACAGGGGAGGAAATGAAAAACTGTTTTTT.

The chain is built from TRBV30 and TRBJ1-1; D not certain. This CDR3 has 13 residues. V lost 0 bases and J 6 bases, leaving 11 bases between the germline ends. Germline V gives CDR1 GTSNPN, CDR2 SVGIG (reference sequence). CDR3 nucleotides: TGTGCCTGGAGTGTAATCCCCCACTCTGAAGCTTTCTTT. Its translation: CAWSVIPHSEAFF.

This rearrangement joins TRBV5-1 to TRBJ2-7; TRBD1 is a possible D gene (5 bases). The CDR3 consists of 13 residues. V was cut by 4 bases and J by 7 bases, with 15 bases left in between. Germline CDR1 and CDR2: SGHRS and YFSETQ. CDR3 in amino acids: CASSPRGAGEQYF. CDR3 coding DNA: TGCGCCAGCAGCCCCCGTGGGGCTGGGGAGCAGTACTTC.

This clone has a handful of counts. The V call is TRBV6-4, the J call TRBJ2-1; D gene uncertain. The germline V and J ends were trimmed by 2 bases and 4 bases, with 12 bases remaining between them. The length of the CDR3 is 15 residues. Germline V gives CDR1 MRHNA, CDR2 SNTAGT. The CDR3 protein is CASSDGAGDYNEQFF. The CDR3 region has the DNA TGTGCCAGCAGTGACGGCGCAGGAGATTACAATGAGCAGTTCTTC.

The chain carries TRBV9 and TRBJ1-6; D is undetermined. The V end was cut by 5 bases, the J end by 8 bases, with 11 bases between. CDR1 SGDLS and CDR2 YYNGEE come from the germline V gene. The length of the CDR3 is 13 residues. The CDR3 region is CASRGIGDSPLHF. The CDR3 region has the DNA TGTGCCAGCAGGGGAATTGGGGATTCACCCCTCCACTTT.

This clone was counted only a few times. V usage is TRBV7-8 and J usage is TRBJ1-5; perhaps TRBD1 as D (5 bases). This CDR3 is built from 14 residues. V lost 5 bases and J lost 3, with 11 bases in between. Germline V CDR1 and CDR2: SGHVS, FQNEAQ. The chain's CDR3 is CASSLDSFNQPQHF. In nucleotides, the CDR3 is TGTGCCAGCAGCCTCGACAGTTTCAATCAGCCCCAGCATTTT.

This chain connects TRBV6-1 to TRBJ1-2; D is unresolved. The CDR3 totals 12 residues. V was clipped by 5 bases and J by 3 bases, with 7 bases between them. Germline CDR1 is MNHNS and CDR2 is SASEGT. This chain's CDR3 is CASSRVDYGYTF. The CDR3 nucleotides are TGTGCCAGCAGTAGGGTGGACTATGGCTACACCTTC.

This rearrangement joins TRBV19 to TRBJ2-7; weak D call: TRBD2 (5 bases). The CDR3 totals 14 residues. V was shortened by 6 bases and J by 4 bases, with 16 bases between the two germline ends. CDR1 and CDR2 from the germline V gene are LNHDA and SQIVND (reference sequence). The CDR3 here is CASSLDGEMYEQYF. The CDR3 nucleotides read TGTGCCAGTAGCTTGGACGGGGAGATGTACGAGCAGTACTTC.

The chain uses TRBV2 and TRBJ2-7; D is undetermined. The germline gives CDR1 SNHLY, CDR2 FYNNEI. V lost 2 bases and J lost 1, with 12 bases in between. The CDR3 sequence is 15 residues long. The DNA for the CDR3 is TGTGCCAGCAGTGAACTAACCGGGTCTTCCTACGAGCAGTACTTC. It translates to CASSELTGSSYEQYF.

The CDR3 spells CASSPPGQETQYF. The CDR3 DNA reads TGCGCCAGCAGCCCCCCCGGGCAAGAGACCCAGTACTTC. The chain has TRBV4-1 and TRBJ2-5; D unclear. Germline V gives CDR1 MGHRA, CDR2 YSYEKL. CDR3 length equals 13 residues. Deletions cut 4 bases from V and 2 bases from J, with 8 bases between.